The 18 T cell receptor beta chains in this list originate from one sample, sequenced in a study of human T cells and chemical hapten exposure. Time point denoted: patch test 1, 2 weeks after DPC sensitization. Treatment meaning: therapeutic diphenylcyclopropenone sensitization with weekly scalp DPC. TCRdb ran MiXCR on the RACE reads and lists one entry per CDR3 protein. The table has about 110,000 distinct CDR3 sequences, approximately 11% seen once; the top ten hold roughly 3.5%. Sequenced here: whole blood, sampled in connection with sensitization to the hapten diphenylcyclopropenone (DPC). The receptors shown here come from a woman in her thirties or forties with alopecia areata. Some clones in this sample may be carry-over from other donors' samples.

This clonotype was counted at least ten times. The genes are TRBV11-2 and TRBJ1-2; D may be TRBD1 (5 bases). Germline values: CDR1 SGHAT, CDR2 FQNNGV. The V end was cut by 5 bases, the J end by 2 bases, with 21 bases between. CDR3 size: 17 residues. CDR3 amino acids: CASSHLRLNTGNYGYTF. CDR3 in DNA: TGTGCCAGCAGCCACTTAAGGCTCAATACAGGAAACTATGGCTACACCTTC.

This clonotype was recorded at least ten times. The CDR3: CSGYQAGELFF. CDR3 DNA sequence: TGCAGCGGATACCAGGCCGGGGAGCTGTTTTTT. This chain joins TRBV29-1 and TRBJ2-2; D is unresolved. CDR3 length: 11 amino acids. Trimming took off 7 bases at V and 6 bases at J, with 9 bases between the two ends. Per germline, CDR1 SQVTM and CDR2 ANQGSEA.

This clonotype was observed a few times. V is TRBV7-2 and J is TRBJ2-5, with a tentative D call TRBD1 (5 bases). The CDR3 runs to 13 residues. Germline lookup yields CDR1 SGHTA and CDR2 FQGNSA. Deletions cut 2 bases from V and 7 bases from J, with 11 bases between. CDR3 in DNA: TGTGCCAGCAGCTTAAATCGCCAGGGGACCCAGTACTTC. Amino acid sequence: CASSLNRQGTQYF.

This clonotype was seen ten or more times. The chain links TRBV7-9 to TRBJ2-5, with a weak D call TRBD1 (6 bases). The CDR3 extends over 16 amino acids. Germline loops: CDR1 SEHNR, CDR2 FQNEAQ (reference sequence). The V gene lost 7 bases and the J gene lost 1 base, with 19 bases spanning the gap. DNA for the CDR3: TGTGCCAGCATCTCCGGACAGCTGAAAATCCAAGAGACCCAGTACTTC. Its translation is CASISGQLKIQETQYF.

The chain joins TRBV5-1 to TRBJ1-1; D remains ambiguous. The V gene's germline CDR1 is SGHRS and CDR2 YFSETQ. The CDR3 is made up of 15 amino acids. Between the trimmed V and J ends, which lost 0 bases and 2 bases, there was a span of 11 bases. The CDR3 here is CASSLAGTANTEAFF. The CDR3 DNA reads TGCGCCAGCAGCTTGGCCGGTACGGCAAACACTGAAGCTTTCTTT.

In its sample, this clonotype was seen a few times. CDR3 in DNA: TGTGCCAGCATGCCCCAGGGGACGAGCTCCTACAATGAGCAGTTCTTC. It codes for CASMPQGTSSYNEQFF. This chain links TRBV12-3 or TRBV12-4 with TRBJ2-1; D perhaps matches TRBD1 (6 bases). CDR3 length equals 16 residues. Between the trimmed V and J ends, which lost 7 bases and 0 bases, there was a span of 16 bases.

Ten or more counts support this clonotype. The rearrangement uses TRBV18 and TRBJ1-5; 7 nucleotides line up with TRBD1. The junction had 10 bases not matched to a gene; V was cut back by 3 bases and J by 2 bases. This CDR3 is 17 amino acids long. From germline, CDR1 is KGHSH and CDR2 LQKENI. The CDR3 DNA reads TGTGCCAGCTCACCTCCCACAGGGGTCTCGGGCAATCAGCCCCAGCATTTT. It is translated as CASSPPTGVSGNQPQHF.

This clonotype was detected ten times or more. The chain links TRBV6-6 to TRBJ2-7; TRBD1 aligns across 7 bases. Trimming took 2 bases from V and 4 from J; bases not matched to a gene: 5. Per the germline V gene, CDR1 is MNHNY and CDR2 is SVGAGI (reference sequence). This CDR3 is 14 amino acids long. CDR3 DNA: TGTGCCAGCAGTTACGAGGGGGCGAAATACGAGCAGTACTTC. Translation gives CASSYEGAKYEQYF.

This clonotype was observed at least ten times. This chain uses TRBV29-1 with TRBJ2-3; 7 nucleotides match TRBD2. The trim removed 4 bases at V and 1 base at J, leaving 5 bases unmatched. Germline loops: CDR1 SQVTM, CDR2 ANQGSEA. The CDR3 consists of 14 residues. CDR3 region: CSVGGGRGTDTQYF. CDR3 DNA: TGCAGCGTTGGCGGGGGTAGGGGCACAGATACGCAGTATTTT.

There are a few counts of this clonotype. V gene TRBV12-3 or TRBV12-4 combines with J gene TRBJ1-2; D may be TRBD1 (5 bases). The V end lost 5 bases, the J end lost 3 bases, and 13 bases lay between the germline ends. The CDR3 runs to 14 residues. The CDR3 DNA reads as TGTGCCAGCAGTCCCCGGGGGGGTGACTATGGCTACACCTTC. Translating it yields CASSPRGGDYGYTF.

The V call is TRBV15, the J call TRBJ2-7; no clear D gene. Germline CDR1 and CDR2: LNHNV and YYDKDF (reference sequence). The V end lost 8 bases, the J end lost 4 bases, and 18 bases lay between the germline ends. The CDR3 has 14 residues. Here the CDR3 DNA reads TGTGCCACCTCTCCGGGCCTCGGGCTATACGAGCAGTACTTC. It is translated as CATSPGLGLYEQYF.

The gene calls are TRBV11-2 and TRBJ2-7; D gene uncertain. The CDR3 contains 11 residues. V lost 6 bases to trimming and J lost 6 bases, with 9 bases between them. Per the germline V gene, CDR1 is SGHAT and CDR2 is FQNNGV. The chain's CDR3 is CASRQTGEQYF. For the CDR3, the DNA is TGTGCCAGCAGGCAAACGGGCGAGCAGTACTTC. Full variable domain (rest looked up from reference TRBV11-2 and TRBJ2-7): EAGVAQSPRYKIIEKRQSVAFWCNPISGHATLYWYQQILGQGPKLLIQFQNNGVVDDSQLPKDRFSAERLKGVDSTLKIQPAKLEDSAVYLCASRQTGEQYFGPGTRLTVT.

This clonotype was seen at least ten times. CDR3 loop: CASSQFISGGAGYF. The CDR3 DNA is TGTGCCAGCAGCCAATTCATTAGCGGGGGGGCCGGGTATTTT. The chain couples TRBV7-2 to TRBJ2-3; 11 bases fit TRBD2. The germline gives CDR1 SGHTA, CDR2 FQGNSA. The trim removed 5 bases at V and 14 bases at J, leaving 12 bases unmatched. This CDR3 has 14 residues.

This clonotype came up many times. V usage is TRBV6-2 or TRBV6-3 and J usage is TRBJ1-1, with 9 bases identical to TRBD1. The trim removed 8 bases at V and 5 bases at J, leaving 12 bases unmatched. CDR1 MNHEY and CDR2 SVGEGT come from the germline V gene. The CDR3 loop spans 15 amino acids. The CDR3 sequence is CASRSLTGGFTEAFF. The CDR3 nucleotides are TGTGCCAGCCGCTCGCTGACAGGGGGTTTTACTGAAGCTTTCTTT.

This clonotype was found many times. The gene calls are TRBV12-3 or TRBV12-4 and TRBJ1-5, with a tentative D call TRBD1 (5 bases). V lost 0 bases and J 4 bases, leaving 13 bases between the germline ends. The CDR3 runs to 16 residues. The CDR3 protein is CASSLARGTGNQPQHF. The CDR3 region has the DNA TGTGCCAGCAGTTTAGCCCGAGGGACGGGGAATCAGCCCCAGCATTTT.

This clonotype was counted ten times or more. The J gene is TRBJ2-1, the V gene TRBV28; 12 positions agree with TRBD2. The germline V gene encodes CDR1 MDHEN and CDR2 SYDVKM. V shed 6 bases and J 2 bases; nucleotides not matched to a gene: 5. This CDR3 spans 16 amino acids. The CDR3 region has the DNA TGTGCCAGCAGGACTAGCGGGGGTATTCCCTACAATGAGCAGTTCTTC. The encoded protein is CASRTSGGIPYNEQFF. The full variable domain, rest sourced from reference TRBV28 and TRBJ2-1, is DVKVTQSSRYLVKRTGEKVFLECVQDMDHENMFWYRQDPGLGLRLIYFSYDVKMKEKGDIPEGYSVSREKKERFSLILESASTNQTSMYLCASRTSGGIPYNEQFFGPGTRLTVL.

This clonotype has just a few counts. This chain joins TRBV24-1 and TRBJ2-7, with TRBD1 as a possible D gene (6 bases). Germline assignment: CDR1 KGHDR and CDR2 SFDVKD. V was cut by 10 bases and J by 0 bases, with 15 bases left in between. The CDR3 contains 14 residues. The CDR3 here is CATSPHRASYEQYF. CDR3 nucleotide sequence: TGTGCCACTTCGCCCCACAGGGCCTCCTACGAGCAGTACTTC.

Many counts were recorded for this clonotype. V is TRBV7-8 and J is TRBJ2-7, with 7 positions matching TRBD2. Trimming at V came to 5 bases and at J to 4 bases, leaving 11 bases not matched to a gene. Germline CDR1 is SGHVS and CDR2 is FQNEAQ. The CDR3 spans 15 residues. The CDR3 sequence is CASSPDPGGGYEQYF. CDR3 nucleotide sequence: TGTGCCAGCAGCCCCGACCCGGGGGGTGGGTACGAGCAGTACTTC.